A single sample gave rise to the 3 T cell receptor beta chains below, sequenced in a study of CD8 T cells in ankylosing spondylitis. TCRdb analysed the 5' RACE reads with MiXCR anew, one entry per CDR3 protein. The table shows about 190,000 distinct CDR3 sequences, with over 10% occurring only once. The material sequenced was blood, either unsorted or a sorted T cell fraction (not recorded which). These receptors were obtained from a female donor with ankylosing spondylitis or in good health (not recorded which).

This clonotype was seen at least ten times. The rearrangement links TRBV6-1 to TRBJ2-2; the D gene is possibly TRBD2 (6 bases). Trimming stripped 6 bases from V and 3 bases from J, with 14 bases between. Germline CDR1 and CDR2: MNHNS and SASEGT. The CDR3 is made up of 15 amino acids. CDR3 DNA: TGTGCCAGCAGCAGGACGGGAGACTACACCGGGGAGCTGTTTTTT. Its translation: CASSRTGDYTGELFF.

This clonotype was recorded a few times. The chain combines TRBV6-1 with TRBJ2-7; TRBD2 matches at 13 bases. Germline V gene sequence: CDR1 MNHNS, CDR2 SASEGT. CDR3 length: 15 amino acids. Trimming took 7 bases from V and 3 from J; bases not matched to a gene: 6. The CDR3 region is CASTRGTSGVYEQYF. In DNA, the CDR3 is TGTGCCAGCACTAGAGGGACTAGCGGGGTCTACGAGCAGTACTTC.

The sample holds many counts of this clonotype. The genes are TRBV5-1 and TRBJ1-1; TRBD1 is a possible D gene (6 bases). The CDR3 has 14 amino acids. V lost 2 bases to trimming and J lost 4 bases, with 12 bases between them. Looked up from germline, CDR1 is SGHRS and CDR2 is YFSETQ. In DNA, the CDR3 is TGCGCCAGCAGCTTACAGGGCCTGGGCACTGAAGCTTTCTTT. Its translation: CASSLQGLGTEAFF.